This T cell receptor (beta chain) was recovered during a study of T-cell reconstitution after alpha-beta-depleted transplantation in children listed by TCRdb under 2016. Background for the entire study: The study quantitatively tracked T-cell immune reconstitution after TCRalphabeta/CD19-depleted allogeneic hematopoietic cell transplantation in children using TCR repertoire profiling.

From a lookup of the germline V gene (reference sequence), CDR1 and CDR2 are WNHNN and SYGVQD. CDR3 length: 13 amino acids, cysteine to phenylalanine. Only the CDR3 region is kept as DNA, spanning 39 bases read in frame from base 1. Receptor amplification or capture employed PCR. Sequencing was performed on an Illumina HiSeq 2500. TCR libraries were prepared with molecular barcoding, using unique molecular identifiers to normalize TCRbeta repertoire quantification. The public reads were quality trimmed at Q25 with fastp and then assembled into clones with MiXCR by TCRdb, keeping productive beta chains. Rows with one shared CDR3 protein collapse into an entry with the most common genes and DNA. Present in this sample are about 540,000 distinct CDR3 sequences, 15% to 20% of which were seen just once. Of the sample, over 3% is held by the ten largest clones. A note on this clonotype: The target of this receptor is not known. One end of the junction does not line up with germline, which may come from a read error.

This TCR derives from a human donor who donated a stem cell graft to a child with acute lymphoblastic leukemia. The chain uses TRBV10-1 and TRBJ1-1; a tentative D call is TRBD1 (5 bases match). This sample comprised PBMCs from the stem cell graft donor, obtained from the stem cell graft. This receptor has the CDR3 CGSRGSRNTEAFF. At the DNA level, the sequence is TGCGGCAGCCGGGGGAGTCGGAACACTGAAGCTTTCTTT.